The T cell receptor (beta chain) under discussion was sequenced for a study of blood T cell repertoires in COVID-19. The V gene's germline CDR1 is SGDLS and CDR2 YYNGEE. The length of the CDR3 is 14 residues. V was clipped by 0 bases and J by 6 bases, with 12 bases between them. Method: immunoSEQ multiplex PCR; TCRdb's copy keeps in-frame clones and lacks some. The data contain fewer than 15,000 clones, more than 65% of them singletons. Sequenced: peripheral blood. This sequence was found in a man older than 75 with acute or convalescent COVID-19. The chain recombines TRBV9 with TRBJ2-5; D gene ambiguous. The CDR3 DNA sequence: TGTGCCAGCAGCGTAGCTAGTAACACAAAGACCCAGTACTTC. Encoded protein: CASSVASNTKTQYF.